The source of this T cell receptor (beta chain) is a study of blood T cell repertoires in COVID-19. Study information: T cells, B-cell-depleted T cells, or PBMCs supplied cDNA or gDNA.

The V gene end was trimmed by 7 bases and the J gene end by 7 bases; junction bases not matched to a gene: 4. CDR1 SGHRS and CDR2 YFSETQ come from the germline V gene. This CDR3 is built from 14 residues. Profiling relied on immunoSEQ multiplex PCR, and the TCRdb table lists in-frame clones only, not all of them. Of 200,000 or so clones in the sample, about 80% are singletons; the top ten hold approximately 3%. The source material was peripheral blood. This chain links TRBV5-1 with TRBJ2-2; 13 bases are shared with TRBD2. This receptor was obtained from a woman under 40 who had recovered from COVID-19. CDR3 loop: CASGLAGAIGELFF. DNA for the CDR3: TGCGCCAGCGGACTAGCGGGAGCTATCGGGGAGCTGTTTTTT.